One sample yielded the 24 T cell receptor beta chains listed below, sequenced in a study of T cells in Graves' hyperthyroidism and ophthalmopathy. RNA transcripts were the template for amplifying TCR beta CDR3 regions. The HTBI primer set was used in a first-round RT-PCR of the TCR CDR3. One entry per CDR3 protein, called by TCRdb with MiXCR from the multiplex PCR reads. The sample comprises hundreds of thousands of distinct CDR3 sequences, just under 45% of which are singletons, and under 8.5% rests with the top ten. The source material was peripheral blood or thyroid tissue (not recorded which). Source of these receptors: an adult man with Graves' disease, either hyperthyroidism or ophthalmopathy (not recorded which).

The chain has TRBV25-1 and TRBJ1-4; a weak D match, TRBD1 (6 bases). This CDR3 contains 14 residues. V was pared by 1 base and J by 10 bases, with 13 bases between. Germline V CDR1 and CDR2: MGHDK, SYGVNS. The CDR3 DNA is TGTGCCAGCAGTGAATGGGGGCAGGGGCGAAAACTGTTTTTT. Translated, it gives CASSEWGQGRKLFF. Combining the CDR3 with reference TRBV25-1 and TRBJ1-4 gives the whole variable domain EADIYQTPRYLVIGTGKKITLECSQTMGHDKMYWYQQDPGMELHLIHYSYGVNSTEKGDLSSESTVSRIRTEHFPLTLESARPSHTSQYLCASSEWGQGRKLFFGSGTQLSVL.

CDR3 nucleotide sequence: TGCAGCGTTCGGACGGCGAGGGAGCAGTACTTC. Translated, it gives CSVRTAREQYF. The V gene is TRBV29-1, the J gene TRBJ2-7; D is unclear. The length of the CDR3 is 11 residues. V lost 5 bases to trimming and J lost 7 bases, with 12 bases between them. Germline V gives CDR1 SQVTM, CDR2 ANQGSEA.

This clonotype was found many times. The gene calls are TRBV7-3 and TRBJ1-1, with D perhaps matching TRBD1 (6 bases). CDR3 length: 15 amino acids. Germline-derived CDR1 and CDR2 are SGHTA and FQGTGA. Trimming stripped 0 bases from V and 3 bases from J, with 11 bases between. The CDR3: CASSLTPGGHTEAFF. DNA of the CDR3: TGTGCCAGCAGCTTAACTCCTGGGGGGCACACTGAAGCTTTCTTT.

This clonotype was detected ten times or more. The genes are TRBV19 and TRBJ1-2, with D hard to call. Germline V CDR1 and CDR2: LNHDA, SQIVND (reference sequence). V lost 5 bases and J 6 bases, leaving 19 bases between the germline ends. The CDR3 covers 15 residues. CDR3 amino acids: CASSGWTREQDGYTF. CDR3 DNA sequence: TGTGCCAGTAGTGGGTGGACGAGGGAGCAGGATGGCTACACCTTC.

The genes are TRBV24-1 and TRBJ2-2; TRBD2 matches 10 bases. Germline V CDR1 and CDR2: KGHDR, SFDVKD. The CDR3 totals 15 residues. Trimming removed 11 bases from V and 4 bases from J; junction bases left unmatched: 9. The CDR3 DNA reads TGTGCCAGCAGCTACCAGCGGGAGGGCACCGGGGAGCTGTTTTTT. Protein sequence: CASSYQREGTGELFF.

This sequence joins TRBV15 and TRBJ2-7; TRBD2 might be the D (5 bases). Germline assignment: CDR1 LNHNV and CDR2 YYDKDF (reference sequence). The CDR3 loop spans 15 amino acids. V dropped 3 bases and J dropped 1 base, with 13 bases sitting between them. The CDR3 is CATSSGPGWSYEQYF. DNA of the CDR3: TGTGCCACCAGCAGCGGGCCGGGGTGGTCCTACGAGCAGTACTTC.

The rearrangement joins TRBV29-1 to TRBJ2-5; 11 positions match TRBD1. CDR1 SQVTM and CDR2 ANQGSEA come from the germline V gene. V trimming: 3 bases; J trimming: 5 bases; junction bases outside the gene matches: 5. This CDR3 is built from 14 residues. The CDR3 spells CSVDRTGGAETQYF. In DNA form, the CDR3 reads TGCAGCGTTGACCGGACAGGGGGCGCGGAGACCCAGTACTTC.

The sample holds many counts of this clonotype. The V gene is TRBV29-1, the J gene TRBJ1-2; 10 nucleotides line up with TRBD1. Germline values: CDR1 SQVTM, CDR2 ANQGSEA. The V segment lost 3 bases and the J segment 2 bases; nucleotides outside the gene matches: 3. The length of the CDR3 is 14 residues. Here the CDR3 DNA reads TGCAGCGTTGATTCGGGACAGGGGAACTATGGCTACACCTTC. It specifies CSVDSGQGNYGYTF. Full variable domain (rest looked up from reference TRBV29-1 and TRBJ1-2): SAVISQKPSRDICQRGTSLTIQCQVDSQVTMMFWYRQQPGQSLTLIATANQGSEATYESGFVIDKFPISRPNLTFSTLTVSNMSPEDSSIYLCSVDSGQGNYGYTFGSGTRLTVV.

This sequence joins TRBV19 and TRBJ1-2; 8 nucleotides align to TRBD1. This CDR3 has 13 amino acids. Trimming at V came to 9 bases and at J to 3 bases, leaving 6 bases not matched to a gene. CDR1 and CDR2 (germline): LNHDA, SQIVND (reference sequence). For the CDR3, the DNA is TGTGCCAGCCTGGACAGGGTGGACTATGGCTACACCTTC. Translating it yields CASLDRVDYGYTF.

The genes are TRBV4-1 and TRBJ2-7; TRBD1 agrees at 7 bases. The CDR3 covers 14 residues. Germline loops: CDR1 MGHRA, CDR2 YSYEKL. J lost 6 bases, V lost 1 base, and 6 bases had no gene match. The CDR3 is CASSQGQGEGEQYF. In DNA, the CDR3 is TGCGCCAGCAGCCAAGGACAGGGTGAGGGCGAGCAGTACTTC.

As for this clonotype: A much larger clone sits a single nucleotide away, making a read error possible. The chain uses TRBV7-9 and TRBJ1-3; D remains unclear. This CDR3 is built from 16 residues. The V end lost 5 bases, the J end lost 0 bases, and 14 bases lay between the germline ends. CDR1 and CDR2 from the germline V gene are SEHNR and FQNEAQ (reference sequence). In DNA form, the CDR3 reads TGTGCCAGCAGCGTTGACACAGAGGACTCTGGAAACACCATATATTTT. This codes for CASSVDTEDSGNTIYF.

This clonotype was found a few times. This rearrangement joins TRBV7-2 to TRBJ2-6, with 7 positions matching TRBD2. Looked up from germline, CDR1 is SGHTA and CDR2 is FQGNSA. V gave up 10 bases and J gave up 0 bases; unmatched junction bases: 24. The CDR3 length is 21 residues. Written as DNA, the CDR3 is TGTGCCACTTGGGGTGAAGGGACTACCCGCCCCCGCAGCTCTGGGGCCAACGTCCTGACTTTC. It translates to CATWGEGTTRPRSSGANVLTF.

This clonotype was detected ten times or more. The chain joins TRBV2 to TRBJ1-1; D uncertain. The CDR3 spans 14 residues. Germline-derived CDR1 and CDR2 are SNHLY and FYNNEI. V was trimmed by 4 bases and J by 1 base, leaving 10 bases between them. The CDR3, as DNA: TGTGCCAGCAGTGCTCGGTCGCGGAACACTGAAGCTTTCTTT. This gives the protein CASSARSRNTEAFF.

This clonotype was detected a few times. The chain joins TRBV7-2 to TRBJ1-2; the D is unclear. The CDR3 runs 10 residues. V was clipped by 5 bases and J by 8 bases, with 6 bases between them. The germline CDR1 and CDR2 sequences are SGHTA and FQGNSA. The CDR3 here is CASSLAGYTF. CDR3 bases: TGTGCCAGCAGCCTCGCCGGCTACACCTTC.

CDR3 sequence (DNA): TGTGCCAGCAGCTTTAACCGTCTTAAGACAGGCAAGCCAAGGGAGGCCCAGTACTTC. Protein product: CASSFNRLKTGKPREAQYF. The chain combines TRBV7-9 with TRBJ2-5, with D perhaps given as TRBD1 or TRBD2 (6 bases each). CDR1 is SEHNR, CDR2 FQNEAQ, per germline (reference sequence). This CDR3 is 19 amino acids long. V gave up 3 bases and J gave up 9 bases, with 32 bases separating them.

V is TRBV29-1 and J is TRBJ2-7; 11 nucleotides agree with TRBD1. V shed 0 bases, J shed 5 bases, and the junction held 3 bases outside the gene matches. Germline loops: CDR1 SQVTM, CDR2 ANQGSEA. The CDR3 runs 14 residues. CDR3 sequence reads: CSVEEGQGADEQYF. In DNA form, the CDR3 reads TGCAGCGTTGAAGAAGGACAGGGGGCCGACGAGCAGTACTTC.

This chain links TRBV19 with TRBJ1-4; D not certain. V shed 3 bases and J shed 8 bases, with 7 bases lying between them. The CDR3 is made up of 12 amino acids. From germline, CDR1 is LNHDA and CDR2 SQIVND (reference sequence). DNA of the CDR3: TGTGCCAGTAGTATGGCCTTAGAAAAACTGTTTTTT. Protein: CASSMALEKLFF.

J is TRBJ1-5 and V is TRBV7-8; D uncertain. V lost 11 bases to trimming and J lost 7 bases, with 21 bases between them. The CDR3 contains 14 residues. CDR1 SGHVS and CDR2 FQNEAQ come from the germline V gene. The CDR3 region has the DNA TGTGCCTGGAGTAGTGGAGGGATCGGGCAGCCCCAGCATTTT. Its protein product is CAWSSGGIGQPQHF.

The sample holds a few counts of this clonotype. This sequence joins TRBV7-2 and TRBJ2-2; D possibly corresponds to TRBD2 (5 bases). CDR1 is SGHTA, CDR2 FQGNSA, per germline. V was cut by 5 bases and J by 5 bases, with 9 bases left in between. CDR3 length: 13 residues. The CDR3 protein is CASSAPGTGELFF. The CDR3 DNA follows: TGTGCCAGCAGCGCTCCGGGAACCGGGGAGCTGTTTTTT.

Remarks on this clonotype: A much larger clonotype is one base distant, so this may be a read error. The rearrangement uses TRBV7-6 and TRBJ2-5; D not certain. Germline CDR1 reads SGHVS; CDR2 reads FNYEAQ. CDR3 length: 13 amino acids. The CDR3 bases are TGTGCCAGCAGCCAAGTGGCCCAAGGGACCCAGTACTTC. It is translated as CASSQVAQGTQYF.

This sequence joins TRBV5-1 and TRBJ1-1; TRBD1 might be the D (5 bases). Germline CDR1 is SGHRS and CDR2 is YFSETQ. Between the trimmed V and J ends, which lost 0 bases and 5 bases, there was a span of 8 bases. This CDR3 is built from 13 residues. The DNA of the CDR3 is TGCGCCAGCAGCTTGGGACAGTGGACTGAAGCTTTCTTT. It yields the protein CASSLGQWTEAFF.

The chain uses TRBV5-1 and TRBJ2-5; D not resolved. Germline V gene lookup returns CDR1 SGHRS and CDR2 YFSETQ. This CDR3 spans 11 amino acids. V lost 4 bases and J 3 bases, leaving 4 bases between the germline ends. The CDR3 DNA reads TGCGCCAGCAGCGTGGAAGAGACCCAGTACTTC. This encodes CASSVEETQYF. Full variable domain (remainder filled in from reference TRBV5-1 and TRBJ2-5): KAGVTQTPRYLIKTRGQQVTLSCSPISGHRSVSWYQQTPGQGLQFLFEYFSETQRNKGNFPGRFSGRQFSNSRSEMNVSTLELGDSALYLCASSVEETQYFGPGTRLLVL.

This clonotype was detected many times. This sequence joins TRBV20-1 and TRBJ2-7; possible D gene TRBD2, 6 bases. CDR1 and CDR2 from the germline V gene are DFQATT and SNEGSKA (reference sequence). Trimming cost V 5 bases and J 9 bases, with 20 bases left between them. This CDR3 region has 13 residues. CDR3 residues: CSAYREMALGQYF. For the CDR3, the DNA is TGCAGTGCTTATCGGGAGATGGCGCTGGGGCAGTACTTC.

A remark on this clonotype: Since no conserved phenylalanine or tryptophan closes the CDR3, a read error is the likely cause. Because the CDR3's place on the DNA is in doubt, the DNA is left out and the CDR3 is given as listed by TCRdb. The J gene is TRBJ1-3, the V gene TRBV2; the D segment call TRBD1 is taken from the table without a DNA check. Including both end residues, the CDR3 is 9 amino acids long. Germline values: CDR1 SNHLY, CDR2 FYNNEI. Here the CDR3 reads CASSEGGQG.